Listed below are T cell receptor beta chains from one sample, sequenced in a study of response to subunit inactivated influenza vaccine. TCRdb called the RT-PCR reads again in MiXCR, with one record for every CDR3 protein. The sample consists of hundreds of thousands of distinct CDR3 sequences, 15% to 20% of them appearing once. The sample here was CD4+ T cells sorted from PBMCs, taken less than 30 months after vaccination. These TCRs come from a man between 50 and 70 years old who received an inactivated influenza vaccine. CDR3s include the opening cysteine and the closing phenylalanine or tryptophan. Fields, in order: V gene, J gene, clone size, D gene, CDR3 DNA, CDR3 protein. A D gene is named only where the DNA matches it firmly. Size values are once, few and many counts, or a class for expanded clones, and some rows have none.

>TRBV19|TRBJ2-7|NA|NA
TGTGCCAGTAAAGTAGGTCCGAACTCCTACGAGCAGTACTTC
CASKVGPNSYEQYF
>TRBV21-1|TRBJ2-2|NA|NA
TGTGCCAGCGGATCAACAGGGGGCAGGGACACCGGGGAGCTGTTTTTT
CASGSTGGRDTGELFF
>TRBV2|TRBJ1-5|few|TRBD1
TGTGCCAGCACGGGACAGCTCAATCAGCCCCAGCATTTT
CASTGQLNQPQHF
>TRBV5-1|TRBJ2-1|many|TRBD2
TGCGCCAGCAGCTTGTTAGCGGGGGGGCAGAGTGAGCAGTTCTTC
CASSLLAGGQSEQFF
>TRBV2|TRBJ1-4|NA|NA
TGTGCCAGCAGATCCGAGAGTGGGGCTAATGAAAAACTGTTTTTT
CASRSESGANEKLFF
>TRBV12-3/TRBV12-4|TRBJ2-7|NA|NA
TGTGCCAGCAGTTGGCAGGGAATCTACGAGCAGTACTTC
CASSWQGIYEQYF
>TRBV12-3/TRBV12-4|TRBJ2-1|NA|TRBD2
TGTGCCAGCAGTTCCCTAGCGGGAGGGCCAGAGTTCTTC
CASSSLAGGPEFF
>TRBV20-1|TRBJ2-7|few|NA
TGCAGTGCTAGTCTCGCCTACGAGCAGTACTTC
CSASLAYEQYF
>TRBV29-1|TRBJ2-4|many|TRBD2
TGCAGCGTTGGACTAGCGGAATTGCCCAAAAACATTCAGTACTTC
CSVGLAELPKNIQYF
>TRBV20-1|TRBJ2-5|few|NA
TGCAGTGCTAGAGGAAGGGGGGGGAATAAACAAGAGACCCAGTACTTC
CSARGRGGNKQETQYF
>TRBV10-3|TRBJ2-2|NA|TRBD2
TGTGCCATCAGTTCGGGACTAGCGGGAGGAGGACGCACCGGGGAGCTGTTTTTT
CAISSGLAGGGRTGELFF
>TRBV19|TRBJ1-5|few|NA
TGTGCCAGTAAAAGTAAGGGCTGGCAGCCCCAGCATTTT
CASKSKGWQPQHF
>TRBV5-6|TRBJ2-7|few|NA
TGTGCCAGCAGCCCTGCACTACGGACAGACCTCTCCTACGAGCAGTACTTC
CASSPALRTDLSYEQYF
>TRBV14|TRBJ2-7|NA|TRBD2
TGTGCCAGCAGCCAGCTAGCGGGAGTATCGTACGAGCAGTACTTC
CASSQLAGVSYEQYF
>TRBV7-7|TRBJ2-2|many|NA
TGTGCTAGCAGCCCCCTTAGCACCGGGGAGCTGTTTTTT
CASSPLSTGELFF
>TRBV20-1|TRBJ2-7|few|NA
TGCAGTGCTAGGTCAGGGTTGGGCTACGAGCAGTACTTC
CSARSGLGYEQYF
>TRBV27|TRBJ2-6|NA|NA
TGTGCCAGCAGATCACAGGGACTTAGCTCTGGGGCCAACGTCCTGACTTTC
CASRSQGLSSGANVLTF
>TRBV4-3|TRBJ2-1|many|NA
TGCGCCAGCAGCCAAGATCTTATGGGGGAGTGGAATGAGCAGTTCTTC
CASSQDLMGEWNEQFF
>TRBV12-3/TRBV12-4|TRBJ1-1|few|NA
TGTGCCAGCAGTCCTTATCAGGGGAGCACTGAAGCTTTCTTT
CASSPYQGSTEAFF
>TRBV28|TRBJ2-7|NA|TRBD1
TGTGCCAGCAGTTCTTACCGGGACAGGTTATACGAGCAGTACTTC
CASSSYRDRLYEQYF
>TRBV20-1|TRBJ2-1|few|NA
TGCAGTGCTAGTGCATCCTACAATGAGCAGTTCTTC
CSASASYNEQFF
>TRBV9|TRBJ2-5|few|TRBD2
TGTGCCAGCAGCGTTGGGCTAGCGGGGGAGACCCAGTACTTC
CASSVGLAGETQYF
>TRBV20-1|TRBJ2-7|NA|TRBD2
TGCAGTGCTAGAAGACTAGCGGGAGCCACGTACGAGCAGTACTTC
CSARRLAGATYEQYF
>TRBV6-4|TRBJ2-7|many|NA
TGTGCCAGCAGTGACTCTTTAAGTCCAGGCGGTGGTGGGGGTTACGAGCAGTACTTC
CASSDSLSPGGGGGYEQYF
>TRBV4-3|TRBJ2-5|NA|TRBD1
TGCGCCAGCAGCCATGAGGACAGGGGGCAGGGGGCCCAGTACTTC
CASSHEDRGQGAQYF
>TRBV9|TRBJ1-1|many|TRBD1
TGTGCCAGCAGCGGAACAGGGGGCGCGGGTGAAGCTTTCTTT
CASSGTGGAGEAFF
>TRBV6-2/TRBV6-3|TRBJ1-1|few|NA
TGTGCCAGCAATCCAGGCCCGGGTAGCACTGAAGCTTTCTTT
CASNPGPGSTEAFF
>TRBV4-3|TRBJ1-4|NA|NA
TGCGCCAGCAGCCAAGAGGACGCCTCTTGGGCCGGGAGGGAGGATGAAAAACTGTTTTTT
CASSQEDASWAGREDEKLFF
>TRBV10-3|TRBJ2-3|NA|TRBD2
TGTGCCATCAGGTCTAGCGGGGCCGAAAGGGATACGCAGTATTTT
CAIRSSGAERDTQYF
>TRBV20-1|TRBJ1-5|NA|NA
TGCAGTGCTAGAGAGGCAGGGCAGCCCCAGCATTTT
CSAREAGQPQHF
>TRBV5-1|TRBJ2-5|many|TRBD2
TGCGCCAGCAGCGGTGGACTAGCGGGACCAGAGACCCAGTACTTC
CASSGGLAGPETQYF
>TRBV18|TRBJ1-1|NA|NA
TGTGCCAGCCGTCTAATAGGGGGCACTGAAGCTTTCTTT
CASRLIGGTEAFF
>TRBV5-1|TRBJ2-5|NA|TRBD2
TGCGCCAGCAGCTCAACTAGCGGCAAAGAGACCCAGTACTTC
CASSSTSGKETQYF
>TRBV7-2|TRBJ1-2|NA|NA
TGTGCCAGCAGCTTAGACTCTGCAGGGGCCAACTATGGCTACACCTTC
CASSLDSAGANYGYTF
>TRBV27|TRBJ1-5|many|NA
TGTGCCAGCAGTTTATCACAGGGCGGGAATCAGCCCCAGCATTTT
CASSLSQGGNQPQHF
>TRBV12-3/TRBV12-4|TRBJ2-7|NA|TRBD1
TGTGCCAGCAGTTTAGAACAGGGGCTTGAGCAGTACTTC
CASSLEQGLEQYF
>TRBV12-3/TRBV12-4|TRBJ2-1|NA|NA
TGTGCCAGCAGTTTTGAGAGGGTCAACAATGAGCAGTTCTTC
CASSFERVNNEQFF
>TRBV6-5|TRBJ1-6|few|NA
TGTGCCAGCAGTTACTCGAGGGGGGCAGGGTCAAGTTCACCCCTCCACTTT
CASSYSRGAGSSSPLHF
>TRBV7-8|TRBJ2-2|many|NA
TGTGCCAGCAGCTTAGCGCTGGGGGCCGGGGAGCTGTTTTTT
CASSLALGAGELFF
>TRBV6-2/TRBV6-3|TRBJ1-6|few|TRBD1
TGTGCCAGCACTACCCTACCCGGGACAGAAAATTCACCCCTCCACTTT
CASTTLPGTENSPLHF
>TRBV7-2|TRBJ2-7|NA|NA
TGTGCCAGCACCGGACAGGGACTAGGATCCTACGAGCAGTACTTC
CASTGQGLGSYEQYF
>TRBV4-2|TRBJ2-6|few|NA
TGTGCCAGCAGCCAAGTAAGGGCCAACGTCCTGACTTTC
CASSQVRANVLTF
>TRBV20-1|TRBJ2-3|NA|TRBD2
TGCAGTGCTAGACCGTTGACTAGCGTCGGGGCAGATACGCAGTATTTT
CSARPLTSVGADTQYF
>TRBV12-3/TRBV12-4|TRBJ2-5|many|NA
TGTGCCAGCAGCCACAGGGCTAGGGAGCCACAAGAGACCCAGTACTTC
CASSHRAREPQETQYF
>TRBV7-8|TRBJ2-5|NA|NA
TGTGCCAGCACCATGGGGGGTAGCGTCGAGACCCAGTACTTC
CASTMGGSVETQYF
>TRBV3-1|TRBJ2-7|NA|NA
TGTGCCAGCAGCCAAGCGGGGGTCAGGACCGAGCAGTACTTC
CASSQAGVRTEQYF